This T cell receptor (beta chain) comes out of a study of response to subunit inactivated influenza vaccine. From germline, CDR1 is SEHNR and CDR2 FQNEAQ (reference sequence). CDR3 size: 12 residues. V dropped 5 bases and J dropped 4 bases, with 7 bases sitting between them. Study-wide results and limits: It was the authors' suggestion that each seasonal influenza vaccination recruits few new T cells.

TCRdb processed the RT-PCR reads anew with MiXCR; each CDR3 protein has one entry. Altogether a few hundred thousand distinct CDR3 sequences are present, 14% being singletons, with the ten largest covering around 10%. The table lists this clonotype with a few counts. Its target is unknown. The gene calls are TRBV7-9 and TRBJ2-3, with D perhaps matching TRBD1 (5 bases). This specimen consisted of PBMCs from blood, obtained 11 to 12 days after vaccination. This TCR derives from a man aged 50-60 years who received an inactivated influenza vaccine. The CDR3 bases are TGTGCCAGCAGCGCGACAGCAGATACGCAGTATTTT. Translated, it gives CASSATADTQYF.